The present T cell receptor beta chain was sequenced within a study of T cells after yellow fever vaccination. The CDR3 is 13 amino acids. The V segment lost 5 bases and the J segment 6 bases; nucleotides outside the gene matches: 8. Germline V gene sequence: CDR1 DFQATT, CDR2 SNEGSKA (reference sequence). This clonotype was seen only a few times. The TCR cDNA carried a universal primer site and UMIs from 5'RACE template switching. TCRdb ran MiXCR on the 5' RACE reads and lists one entry per CDR3 protein. The sample carries around 610,000 distinct CDR3 sequences, roughly 13% recorded once. The rearrangement uses TRBV20-1 and TRBJ1-2; 8 bases align to TRBD1. This sample comprised PBMCs, obtained on the day of the yellow fever booster vaccination. This clonotype was sampled from a man under 40 who received the YFV17D yellow fever vaccine. The CDR3 region has the DNA TGCAGTGCTCCCCCGACAGGGGTCGATGGCTACACCTTC. Encoded protein: CSAPPTGVDGYTF.